The rows below give T cell receptor beta chains drawn from one sample of a study of cytomegalovirus exposure and HLA in healthy donors. Measured with immunoSEQ multiplex PCR; TCRdb has only the in-frame clones, and not every one. The sample includes some 170,000 clones, about three quarters of them seen just once. Sequencing input: PBMCs. The receptors derive from a man aged 35-49 years in good health and CMV-seropositive. The CDR3 runs from the conserved cysteine through the conserved F or W. Fields, in order: clone size, V gene, J gene, D gene, CDR3 protein, CDR3 DNA. D genes are given only for firm matches. Only some rows state a clone size, as once, few, many or a class for expanded clones.

NA	TRBV5-1	TRBJ2-2	TRBD2	CASSTISGANTGELFF	TGCGCCAGCAGCACCATTAGCGGGGCGAACACCGGGGAGCTGTTTTTT
NA	TRBV30	TRBJ2-7	NA	CAWSRQAYEQYF	TGTGCCTGGAGTAGGCAGGCCTACGAGCAGTACTTC
NA	TRBV28	TRBJ1-3	NA	CASSLTSAGNTIYF	TGTGCCAGCAGTTTAACAAGTGCAGGAAACACCATATATTTT
NA	TRBV4-1	TRBJ2-1	TRBD2	CASSQGRASSFHNEQFF	TGCGCCAGCAGCCAGGGGAGGGCCTCATCATTCCACAATGAGCAGTTCTTC
NA	TRBV6-5	TRBJ1-1	NA	CASSYDMNTEAFF	TGTGCCAGCAGTTACGACATGAACACTGAAGCTTTCTTT
few	TRBV5-1	TRBJ1-1	NA	CASTLGGMYTEAFF	TGCGCCAGCACCTTAGGCGGGATGTACACTGAAGCTTTCTTT
NA	TRBV19	TRBJ2-3	NA	CASQPGGTDTQYF	TGTGCCAGTCAGCCCGGGGGTACTGATACGCAGTATTTT
NA	TRBV5-4	TRBJ1-5	TRBD1	CASSLDGTGGGTQHF	TGTGCCAGCAGCTTGGATGGGACAGGGGGCGGAACCCAGCATTTT
NA	TRBV12-5	TRBJ2-3	NA	CASGLPRSTDTQYF	TGTGCTAGTGGTTTGCCTAGAAGCACAGATACGCAGTATTTT
NA	TRBV7-9	TRBJ2-1	NA	CASSPPLGGPRDNEQFF	TGTGCCAGCAGCCCTCCCCTAGGGGGACCCAGGGACAATGAGCAGTTCTTC
NA	TRBV28	TRBJ1-6	TRBD1	CASSTIGTGVWSPLHF	TGTGCCAGCAGTACAATAGGGACAGGGGTATGGTCACCCCTCCACTTT
few	TRBV5-1	TRBJ1-2	TRBD1	CASKSGTGGGYTF	TGCGCCAGCAAATCCGGGACAGGGGGAGGCTACACCTTC
few	TRBV25-1	TRBJ2-1	TRBD2	CASSSHQAGTYNEQFF	TGTGCCAGCAGTTCCCATCAAGCGGGGACCTACAATGAGCAGTTCTTC
NA	TRBV19	TRBJ2-5	NA	CASSDFSGSQETQYF	TGTGCCAGTAGTGATTTTTCCGGGTCACAAGAGACCCAGTACTTC
once	TRBV2	TRBJ2-2	TRBD2	CASSKGLVNTGELFF	TGTGCCAGCAGTAAAGGACTAGTAAACACCGGGGAGCTGTTTTTT
NA	TRBV18	TRBJ1-5	NA	CASSNGGNQPQHF	TGTGCCAGCTCAAACGGGGGGAATCAGCCCCAGCATTTT
once	TRBV5-1	TRBJ1-1	NA	CASSLGGAGDTEAFF	TGCGCCAGTAGCTTGGGAGGTGCGGGGGACACTGAAGCTTTCTTT